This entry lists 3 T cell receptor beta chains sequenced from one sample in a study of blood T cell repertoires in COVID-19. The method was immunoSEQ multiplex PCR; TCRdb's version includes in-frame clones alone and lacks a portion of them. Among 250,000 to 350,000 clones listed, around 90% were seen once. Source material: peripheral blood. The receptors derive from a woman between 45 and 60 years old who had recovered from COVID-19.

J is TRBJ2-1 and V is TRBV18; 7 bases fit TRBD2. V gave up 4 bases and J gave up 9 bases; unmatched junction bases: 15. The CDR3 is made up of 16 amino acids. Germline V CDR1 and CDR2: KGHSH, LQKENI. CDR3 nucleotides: TGTGCCAGCTCACGGATGAGCGGGAAGGGCGGGGGTGAGCAGTTCTTC. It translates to CASSRMSGKGGGEQFF.

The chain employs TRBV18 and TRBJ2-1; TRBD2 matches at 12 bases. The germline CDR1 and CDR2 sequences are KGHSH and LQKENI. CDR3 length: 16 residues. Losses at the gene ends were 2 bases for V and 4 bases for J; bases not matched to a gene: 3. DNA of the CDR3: TGTGCCAGCTCACCAGCGGGACTAGCGGGTTACAATGAGCAGTTCTTC. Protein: CASSPAGLAGYNEQFF.

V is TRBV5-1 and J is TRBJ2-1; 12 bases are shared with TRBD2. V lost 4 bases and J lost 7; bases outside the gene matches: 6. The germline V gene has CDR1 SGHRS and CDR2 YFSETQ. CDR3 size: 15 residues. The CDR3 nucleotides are TGCGCCAGCAGCAATCTAGCGGGGGGGCAGAATGAGCAGTTCTTC. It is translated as CASSNLAGGQNEQFF.